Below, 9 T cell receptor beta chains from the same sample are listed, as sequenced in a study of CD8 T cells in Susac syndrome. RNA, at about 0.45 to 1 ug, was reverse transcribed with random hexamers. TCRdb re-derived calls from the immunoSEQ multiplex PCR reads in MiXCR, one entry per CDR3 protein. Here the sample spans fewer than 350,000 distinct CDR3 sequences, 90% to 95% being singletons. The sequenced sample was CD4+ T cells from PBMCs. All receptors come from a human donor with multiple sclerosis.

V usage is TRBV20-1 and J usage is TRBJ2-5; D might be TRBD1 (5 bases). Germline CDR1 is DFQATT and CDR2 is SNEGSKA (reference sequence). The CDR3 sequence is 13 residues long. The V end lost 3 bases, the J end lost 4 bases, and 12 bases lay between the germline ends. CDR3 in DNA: TGCAGTGCTAGTTGGGGCGGAAGAGAGACCCAGTACTTC. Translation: CSASWGGRETQYF.

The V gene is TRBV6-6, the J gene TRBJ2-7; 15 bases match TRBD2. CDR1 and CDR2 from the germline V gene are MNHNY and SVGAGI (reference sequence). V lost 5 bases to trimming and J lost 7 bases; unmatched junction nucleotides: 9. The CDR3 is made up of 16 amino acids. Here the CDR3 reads CASSALPGLAGGEQYF. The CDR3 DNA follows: TGTGCCAGCAGTGCCCTCCCGGGACTAGCGGGGGGTGAGCAGTACTTC.

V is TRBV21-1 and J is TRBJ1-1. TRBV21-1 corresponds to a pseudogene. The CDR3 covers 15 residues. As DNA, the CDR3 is TGTGCCAGCAGCTATAGGGGAGGTACGAACACTGAAGCTTTCTTT. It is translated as CASSYRGGTNTEAFF.

The CDR3 region is CSAGWGVAQPQHF. For the CDR3, the DNA is TGCAGCGCCGGATGGGGGGTCGCTCAGCCCCAGCATTTT. J is TRBJ1-5 and V is TRBV29-1; possible D gene TRBD1, 5 bases. The CDR3 has 13 amino acids. Trimming removed 7 bases at V and 6 bases at J, with 16 bases between. From germline, CDR1 is SQVTM and CDR2 ANQGSEA. Full variable domain (rest looked up from reference TRBV29-1 and TRBJ1-5): SAVISQKPSRDICQRGTSLTIQCQVDSQVTMMFWYRQQPGQSLTLIATANQGSEATYESGFVIDKFPISRPNLTFSTLTVSNMSPEDSSIYLCSAGWGVAQPQHFGDGTRLSIL.

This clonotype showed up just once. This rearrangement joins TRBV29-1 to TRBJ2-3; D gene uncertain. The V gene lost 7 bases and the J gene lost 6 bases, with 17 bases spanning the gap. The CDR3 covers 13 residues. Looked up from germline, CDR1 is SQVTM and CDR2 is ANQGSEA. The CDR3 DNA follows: TGCAGCGCCGGACCCAAACGAGAGGATACGCAGTATTTT. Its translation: CSAGPKREDTQYF.

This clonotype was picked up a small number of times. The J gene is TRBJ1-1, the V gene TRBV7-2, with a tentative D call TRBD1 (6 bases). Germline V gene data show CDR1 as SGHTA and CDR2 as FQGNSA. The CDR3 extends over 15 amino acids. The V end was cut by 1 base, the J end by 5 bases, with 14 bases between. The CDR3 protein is CASSLGQGRGTEAFF. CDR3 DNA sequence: TGTGCCAGCAGCTTAGGGCAGGGTAGGGGGACTGAAGCTTTCTTT.

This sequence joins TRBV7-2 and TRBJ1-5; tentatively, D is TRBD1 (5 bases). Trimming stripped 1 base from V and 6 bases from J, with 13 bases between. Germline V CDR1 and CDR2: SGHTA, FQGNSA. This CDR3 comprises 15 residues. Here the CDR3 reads CASSLGGSGRQPQHF. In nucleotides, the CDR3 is TGTGCCAGCAGCTTAGGAGGGTCGGGGCGTCAGCCCCAGCATTTT.

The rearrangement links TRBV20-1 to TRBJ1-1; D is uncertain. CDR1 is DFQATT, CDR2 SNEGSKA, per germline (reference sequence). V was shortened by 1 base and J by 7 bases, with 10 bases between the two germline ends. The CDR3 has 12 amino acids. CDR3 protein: CSARAPAHEAFF. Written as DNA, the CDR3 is TGCAGTGCTAGAGCACCTGCCCATGAAGCTTTCTTT.

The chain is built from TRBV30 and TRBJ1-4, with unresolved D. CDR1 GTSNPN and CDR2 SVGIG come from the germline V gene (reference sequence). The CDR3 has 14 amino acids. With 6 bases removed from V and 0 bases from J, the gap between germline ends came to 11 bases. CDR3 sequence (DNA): TGTGCCTGCAACGACGGTGCAACTAATGAAAAACTGTTTTTT. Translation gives CACNDGATNEKLFF.